A selection of T cell receptor beta chains follows, all from one sample in a study of T cell responses to AZD1222 COVID-19 vaccine. Profiling relied on immunoSEQ multiplex PCR, and the TCRdb table lists in-frame clones only, not all of them. The sample carries more than 120,000 clones, 85% to 90% recorded once. The sequencing here drew on peripheral blood, taken 28 days after the second AZD1222 dose. All receptors derive from an adult who received the AZD1222 COVID-19 vaccine. Both conserved end residues are part of each CDR3. D genes are given only for firm matches. The size field is filled for only some rows; it gives once, few, many or a size class.

-	-	TRBJ1-1	TRBV6-5	CASILGALEAFF	TGTGCCAGCATATTAGGGGCGCTTGAAGCTTTCTTT
-	-	TRBJ2-7	TRBV6-5	CASSGQSQYF	TGTGCCAGCAGCGGACAGTCGCAGTACTTC
-	TRBD2	TRBJ2-4	TRBV18	CASSDGLAGEANF	TGTGCCAGCTCAGACGGACTAGCGGGAGAGGCGAACTTC
-	TRBD1	TRBJ1-3	TRBV18	CASSPSTGGSGNTIYF	TGTGCCAGCTCCCCCTCGACAGGGGGGTCTGGAAACACCATATATTTT
-	-	TRBJ1-2	TRBV27	CASSLRVGLTYGYTF	TGTGCCAGCAGTTTAAGGGTTGGGCTCACCTATGGCTACACCTTC
-	TRBD1	TRBJ2-2	TRBV27	CASSTSQGAVGELFF	TGTGCCAGCAGTACCTCTCAGGGGGCGGTCGGGGAGCTGTTTTTT
few	-	TRBJ1-5	TRBV7-8	CASSVGPRTGPQHF	TGTGCCAGCAGCGTGGGCCCTCGGACGGGGCCCCAGCATTTT
-	TRBD1	TRBJ2-2	TRBV6-5	CASSYFPTGITGELFF	TGTGCCAGCAGTTACTTCCCGACAGGGATCACCGGGGAGCTGTTTTTT
-	TRBD2	TRBJ2-5	TRBV5-1	CASSFLAGATETQYF	TGCGCCAGCAGCTTTCTAGCGGGGGCTACAGAGACCCAGTACTTC
-	-	TRBJ2-7	TRBV5-8	CASSSSPAPYEQYF	TGTGCCAGCAGCTCCAGCCCGGCACCCTACGAGCAGTACTTC
-	-	TRBJ1-2	TRBV2	CASSRPMRGGYTF	TGTGCCAGCAGTCGCCCGATGAGGGGAGGCTACACCTTC
-	-	TRBJ1-1	TRBV28	CASNIWEGGNTEAFF	TGTGCCAGCAACATCTGGGAGGGAGGGAACACTGAAGCTTTCTTT
-	-	TRBJ2-5	TRBV2	CASSEQETQYF	TGTGCCAGCAGTGAACAGGAGACCCAGTACTTC
-	TRBD1	TRBJ1-4	TRBV11-2	CASSSLQGVAEKLFF	TGTGCCAGCAGCTCCTTACAGGGGGTAGCGGAAAAACTGTTTTTT
-	TRBD1	TRBJ2-3	TRBV7-9	CASSSQGQRDTQYF	TGTGCCAGCAGCTCACAGGGGCAGAGAGATACGCAGTATTTT
once	-	TRBJ2-5	TRBV9	CASSASSTTSQGETQYF	TGTGCCAGCAGCGCCTCTTCTACAACTAGCCAGGGGGAGACCCAGTACTTC
-	-	TRBJ1-3	TRBV3-1/TRBV3-2	CASSQDRGGSGNTIYF	TGTGCCAGCAGCCAAGACCGGGGGGGGTCTGGAAACACCATATATTTT
-	-	TRBJ2-1	TRBV30	CAWSVNIYNEQFF	TGTGCCTGGAGTGTAAACATTTACAATGAGCAGTTCTTC
-	-	TRBJ1-5	TRBV7-9	CASSPRGGQPQHF	TGTGCCAGCTCCCCCAGGGGAGGGCAGCCCCAGCATTTT
-	TRBD1	TRBJ2-3	TRBV9	CASSVGTGGSDTQYF	TGTGCCAGCAGCGTAGGGACAGGGGGCTCGGATACGCAGTATTTT
-	TRBD2	TRBJ2-3	TRBV9	CASTPVELAGGGTQYF	TGTGCCAGCACCCCCGTAGAGCTAGCGGGGGGAGGTACGCAGTATTTT
-	-	TRBJ1-2	TRBV11-3	CASSLKGGYGYTF	TGTGCCAGCAGCTTAAAGGGGGGCTATGGCTACACCTTC
-	-	TRBJ2-4	TRBV3-1/TRBV3-2	CASTISSGADIQYF	TGTGCCAGCACCATCTCATCGGGAGCGGACATTCAGTACTTC
-	-	TRBJ2-7	TRBV12-3/TRBV12-4	CASSLTYEQYF	TGTGCCAGCAGTCTTACCTACGAGCAGTACTTC
-	-	TRBJ1-6	TRBV6-1	CASSEAPTGFYNSPLHF	TGTGCCAGCAGTGAAGCCCCGACAGGATTCTATAATTCACCCCTCCACTTT